Listed below are T cell receptor beta chains from one sample, sequenced in a study of metastatic and nonmetastatic thyroid tumors. With MiXCR, TCRdb reprocessed the PCR reads. The sample contains roughly 20,000 clones, about a quarter of which appear only once. Input material: blood. The receptors originated from a female donor with papillary thyroid cancer or a benign thyroid nodule (not recorded which). Some clones in this sample may be carry-over from other donors' samples. Each CDR3 is given with its conserved first and last residue. A D gene is named only where the DNA matches it firmly. Clone size is shown for a subset of rows, as once, few, many or a class of expanded clone.

length: 12; V: TRBV20-1; size: many; D: .; J: TRBJ2-3; CDR3: CSVEGITDTQYF; DNA: TGCAGTGTGGAGGGGATCACAGATACGCAGTATTTT
length: 16; V: TRBV27; size: many; D: TRBD2; J: TRBJ2-1; CDR3: CASASGRGLGHNEQFF; DNA: TGTGCCAGCGCAAGCGGGAGGGGCCTTGGCCACAATGAGCAGTTCTTC
length: 15; V: TRBV6-2/TRBV6-3; size: medium-sized; D: .; J: TRBJ1-1; CDR3: CASSPLERWNTEAFF; DNA: TGTGCCAGCAGTCCCTTAGAGAGGTGGAACACTGAAGCTTTCTTT
length: 16; V: TRBV6-1; size: .; D: .; J: TRBJ2-3; CDR3: CASRELEGARTDTQYF; DNA: TGTGCCAGCAGGGAACTAGAGGGAGCCCGAACAGATACGCAGTATTTT
length: 15; V: TRBV7-7; size: many; D: TRBD2; J: TRBJ2-1; CDR3: CASSLRREAYNEQFF; DNA: TGTGCTAGCAGCTTGAGGCGGGAGGCCTACAATGAGCAGTTCTTC
length: 13; V: TRBV25-1; size: medium-sized; D: TRBD1; J: TRBJ1-1; CDR3: CASRGQGSTEAFF; DNA: TGTGCCAGCAGAGGACAGGGATCCACTGAAGCTTTCTTT
length: 15; V: TRBV6-2/TRBV6-3; size: .; D: .; J: TRBJ2-6; CDR3: CASTPSSSGANVLTF; DNA: TGTGCCAGCACCCCCAGTAGCTCTGGGGCCAACGTCCTGACTTTC
length: 15; V: TRBV6-2/TRBV6-3; size: .; D: .; J: TRBJ2-7; CDR3: CASSYFLGDPVEQYF; DNA: TGTGCCAGCAGTTACTTTCTAGGGGACCCCGTCGAGCAGTACTTC
length: 18; V: TRBV11-2; size: once; D: TRBD2; J: TRBJ2-5; CDR3: CASSSGLAGGPSAETQYF; DNA: TGTGCCAGCAGCTCGGGACTAGCGGGAGGGCCTAGTGCGGAGACCCAGTACTTC
length: 17; V: TRBV11-2; size: .; D: TRBD1; J: TRBJ2-2; CDR3: CASSPLDRGLYTGELFF; DNA: TGTGCCAGCAGCCCCCTTGACAGGGGGCTTTACACCGGGGAGCTGTTTTTT
length: 15; V: TRBV5-1; size: .; D: .; J: TRBJ2-2; CDR3: CASSSGTGVTGELFF; DNA: TGCGCCAGCAGCTCGGGAACAGGAGTTACCGGGGAGCTGTTTTTT
length: 15; V: TRBV6-5; size: medium-sized; D: TRBD2; J: TRBJ2-3; CDR3: CASSYYSGGPDTQYF; DNA: TGTGCCAGCAGTTACTACTCGGGAGGGCCGGATACGCAGTATTTT